This entry lists 18 T cell receptor beta chains sequenced from one sample in a study of blood T cell repertoires in COVID-19. TCRdb's copy holds only in-frame clones and misses some; the assay was immunoSEQ multiplex PCR. The sample has about 290,000 clones, nearly 90% seen once. The material sequenced was peripheral blood. The receptors shown here come from a woman aged 25 to 39 with COVID-19, enrolled during active disease.

The chain recombines TRBV11-2 with TRBJ2-7; D unresolved. The CDR3 covers 15 residues. The V gene's germline CDR1 is SGHAT and CDR2 FQNNGV. Trimming stripped 0 bases from V and 3 bases from J, with 12 bases between. Here the CDR3 DNA reads TGTGCCAGCAGCTTAGATCAACAGAGATACTACGAGCAGTACTTC. Translated: CASSLDQQRYYEQYF.

This chain uses TRBV7-8 with TRBJ1-5, with 7 bases matching TRBD1. This CDR3 is built from 17 residues. Losses at the gene ends were 5 bases for V and 7 bases for J; bases not matched to a gene: 17. Germline CDR1 is SGHVS and CDR2 is FQNEAQ. CDR3 sequence: CASSNSSSSRGRQPQHF. The DNA for the CDR3 is TGTGCCAGCAGCAATTCCAGTTCTAGTAGGGGGCGACAGCCCCAGCATTTT. Full variable domain (remainder filled in from reference TRBV7-8 and TRBJ1-5): GAGVSQSPRYKVAKRGQDVALRCDPISGHVSLFWYQQALGQGPEFLTYFQNEAQLDKSGLPSDRFFAERPEGSVSTLKIQRTQQEDSAVYLCASSNSSSSRGRQPQHFGDGTRLSIL.

The chain links TRBV19 to TRBJ2-7, with TRBD1 matching over 9 bases. This CDR3 spans 15 amino acids. The V gene end was trimmed by 6 bases and the J gene end by 2 bases; junction bases not matched to a gene: 8. Germline CDR1 LNHDA, CDR2 SQIVND (reference sequence). In DNA form, the CDR3 reads TGTGCCAGTAGCTCTTCCGGGACAGGGACCTACGAGCAGTACTTC. It encodes CASSSSGTGTYEQYF. Using reference TRBV19 and TRBJ2-7 for the parts outside the CDR3, the full variable domain is DGGITQSPKYLFRKEGQNVTLSCEQNLNHDAMYWYRQDPGQGLRLIYYSQIVNDFQKGDIAEGYSVSREKKESFPLTVTSAQKNPTAFYLCASSSSGTGTYEQYFGPGTRLTVT.

The gene calls are TRBV6-5 and TRBJ2-2, with D possibly being TRBD1 (6 bases). The CDR3 totals 16 residues. Trimming removed 2 bases at V and 4 bases at J, with 14 bases between. The V gene's germline CDR1 is MNHEY and CDR2 SVGAGI. CDR3 DNA sequence: TGTGCCAGCAGTTACGGCCGCCAGGGGCTCACCGGGGAGCTGTTTTTT. Residues: CASSYGRQGLTGELFF.

This chain links TRBV12-3 or TRBV12-4 with TRBJ1-1; D uncertain. This CDR3 spans 12 amino acids. Trimming took 3 bases from V and 8 from J, leaving 10 bases between them. CDR3 region: CASSFQTDEAFF. CDR3 in DNA: TGTGCCAGCAGTTTTCAAACAGACGAAGCTTTCTTT.

The CDR3 reads CASSIRPVEEQYF. CDR3 coding DNA: TGTGCCAGTAGTATTCGTCCGGTCGAGGAGCAGTACTTC. This chain joins TRBV19 and TRBJ2-7; D gene ambiguous. V was pared by 3 bases and J by 7 bases, with 13 bases between. The CDR3 is 13 residues long. Germline V CDR1 and CDR2: LNHDA, SQIVND (reference sequence).

The J gene is TRBJ2-1, the V gene TRBV10-1; 10 bases line up with TRBD2. Germline loops: CDR1 WNHNN, CDR2 SYGVQD (reference sequence). With V trimmed by 5 bases and J by 0 bases, 10 bases remained unmatched. This CDR3 region has 18 residues. The CDR3 coding sequence is TGCGCCAGCAGTTGGGTAGCGGGGGGCCAGAGCTCCTACAATGAGCAGTTCTTC. It translates to CASSWVAGGQSSYNEQFF.

The gene calls are TRBV29-1 and TRBJ1-2; tentative D call: TRBD1 (6 bases). CDR1 is SQVTM, CDR2 ANQGSEA, per germline. V dropped 3 bases and J dropped 7 bases, with 9 bases sitting between them. The CDR3 covers 11 residues. CDR3 nucleotide sequence: TGCAGCGTTGACTCAGGGGTTGGCTACACCTTC. It specifies CSVDSGVGYTF.

The chain uses TRBV6-5 and TRBJ2-7; D perhaps matches TRBD2 (6 bases). V lost 3 bases and J lost 6, with 12 bases in between. CDR1 and CDR2 (germline): MNHEY, SVGAGI. This CDR3 is 13 amino acids long. CDR3 coding DNA: TGTGCCAGCAGTTATACCTTCGGGGGCGAGCAGTACTTC. It yields the protein CASSYTFGGEQYF.

The chain carries TRBV9 and TRBJ1-2; a weak D match, TRBD1 (5 bases). The CDR3 is 15 residues long. Trimming cost V 0 bases and J 5 bases, with 14 bases left between them. The germline V gene has CDR1 SGDLS and CDR2 YYNGEE. CDR3 DNA: TGTGCCAGCAGCGTAGTCTGGGACTCAGATTATGGCTACACCTTC. Translated: CASSVVWDSDYGYTF.

CDR3: CATSRAGQGEFF. The CDR3 bases are TGTGCCACCAGCAGAGCGGGACAGGGAGAGTTCTTC. This chain uses TRBV15 with TRBJ2-1, with 9 bases that match TRBD1. The junction had 3 bases not matched to a gene; V was cut back by 1 base and J by 14 bases. Germline loops: CDR1 LNHNV, CDR2 YYDKDF (reference sequence). The CDR3 totals 12 residues.

The chain links TRBV5-1 to TRBJ2-7; unclear D gene. In germline, CDR1 is SGHRS, CDR2 YFSETQ. This CDR3 spans 12 amino acids. V shed 2 bases and J shed 5 bases, with 8 bases lying between them. The CDR3 here is CASSFYRDEQYF. CDR3 DNA sequence: TGCGCCAGCAGCTTCTACCGGGACGAGCAGTACTTC.

CDR3: CASSPGGTGAIYF. CDR3 sequence (DNA): TGCGCCAGCAGCCCGGGAGGGACTGGGGCCATATATTTT. This chain connects TRBV5-1 to TRBJ1-3; TRBD1 is a possible D gene (5 bases). Germline V gives CDR1 SGHRS, CDR2 YFSETQ. V was cut by 4 bases and J by 11 bases, with 16 bases left in between. The CDR3 consists of 13 residues. The whole variable domain, filled in from reference TRBV5-1 and TRBJ1-3, reads KAGVTQTPRYLIKTRGQQVTLSCSPISGHRSVSWYQQTPGQGLQFLFEYFSETQRNKGNFPGRFSGRQFSNSRSEMNVSTLELGDSALYLCASSPGGTGAIYFGEGSWLTVV.

This chain uses TRBV2 with TRBJ1-2, with a weak D call TRBD1 (5 bases). Trimming removed 4 bases at V and 4 bases at J, with 13 bases between. The CDR3 loop spans 14 amino acids. Germline CDR1 SNHLY, CDR2 FYNNEI. In nucleotides, the CDR3 is TGTGCCAGCAGTGTGACAGACCCAGCCTATGGCTACACCTTC. This sequence encodes CASSVTDPAYGYTF.

The chain couples TRBV5-6 to TRBJ2-3; the match to TRBD2 covers 9 bases. Per germline, CDR1 SGHDT and CDR2 YYEEEE. CDR3 length equals 16 residues. V shed 1 base and J 2 bases; nucleotides not matched to a gene: 5. The DNA of the CDR3 is TGTGCCAGCAGCTTGATTAGCGGGGGTAACACAGATACGCAGTATTTT. This codes for CASSLISGGNTDTQYF.

The chain couples TRBV6-1 to TRBJ2-4, with 7 bases identical to TRBD2. The J segment lost 3 bases and the V segment lost 2 bases, leaving 10 bases of the junction unmatched. The CDR3 runs 17 residues. CDR1 is MNHNS, CDR2 SASEGT, per germline. CDR3 loop: CASSEHPQGGNKNIQYF. The CDR3 region has the DNA TGTGCCAGCAGTGAACACCCCCAGGGAGGGAACAAAAACATTCAGTACTTC.

This clone was detected ten times or more. A much larger clonotype is one base distant, so this may be a read error. Other nucleotide sequences in the sample specify the same CDR3. V is TRBV12-3 or TRBV12-4 and J is TRBJ2-7, with 7 positions matching TRBD1. V was pared by 6 bases and J by 0 bases, with 2 bases of the junction left unmatched. This CDR3 has 13 residues. This CDR3 is CASSRDSSYEQYF. Here the CDR3 DNA reads TGTGCCAGCAGCCGGGACAGCTCCTACGAGCAGTACTTC.

The J gene is TRBJ1-2, the V gene TRBV4-1; D may be TRBD1 (5 bases). Between the trimmed V and J ends, which lost 0 bases and 2 bases, there was a span of 13 bases. Germline V gives CDR1 MGHRA, CDR2 YSYEKL. This CDR3 is 16 amino acids long. In nucleotides, the CDR3 is TGCGCCAGCAGCCAAGATTCCCAGGGAATGAACTATGGCTACACCTTC. Its translation: CASSQDSQGMNYGYTF.